The 10 T cell receptor beta chains below were found in one sample sequenced in a study of tumor-infiltrating lymphocytes in oesophageal squamous cell carcinoma. TCRdb processed the PCR reads anew with MiXCR; each CDR3 protein has one entry. The table has about 2,600 distinct CDR3 sequences, under 15% seen once. The sequenced sample consisted of esophageal tumor tissue. The source is a male donor with esophageal squamous cell carcinoma.

The gene calls are TRBV18 and TRBJ2-7; perhaps TRBD1 as D (5 bases). From germline, CDR1 is KGHSH and CDR2 LQKENI. The ends were cut back, 4 bases at V and 3 bases at J, with 16 bases in the middle. This CDR3 is built from 15 residues. The CDR3 sequence is CASSLDQGVVYEQYF. CDR3 in DNA: TGTGCCAGCTCACTCGACCAGGGCGTCGTCTACGAGCAGTACTTC.

Only a few counts were recorded for this clonotype. The V and J genes are TRBV5-6 and TRBJ2-5, with a possible D match to TRBD1 (6 bases). The DNA end lines up better with TRBJ2-7; the J call may be wrong. Germline CDR1 SGHDT, CDR2 YYEEEE. This CDR3 is 13 amino acids long. CDR3 bases: TGTGCCAGCAGCTTGCAGGGGATGAGCGAGCAGTACTTC. This translates into CASSLQGMSEQYF.

On this clonotype itself: At one end the junction does not follow the germline gene, possibly because of a read error. The chain uses TRBV7-6 and TRBJ2-3, with unresolved D. Germline V gene sequence: CDR1 SGHVS, CDR2 FNYEAQ. The CDR3 runs to 12 residues. CDR3: CASSLVSTSSTF. The CDR3 DNA reads TGTGCTAGCAGCTTAGTCAGCACGAGCAGTACTTTT.

The gene calls are TRBV6-1 and TRBJ1-3; the D is unclear. Looked up from germline, CDR1 is MNHNS and CDR2 is SASEGT. This CDR3 spans 16 amino acids. Trimming removed 5 bases at V and 0 bases at J, with 14 bases between. CDR3 nucleotide sequence: TGTGCCAGCAGTTTCACCAGGATGAGCTCTGGAAACACCATATATTTT. This encodes CASSFTRMSSGNTIYF.

V and J are TRBV19 and TRBJ2-5; 8 bases fit TRBD2. Germline V gene lookup returns CDR1 LNHDA and CDR2 SQIVND (reference sequence). There are 15 residues in the CDR3. Trimming cost V 3 bases and J 5 bases; bases outside gene matches: 8. CDR3 in amino acids: CASSIVGGARETQYF. The CDR3 DNA reads as TGTGCCAGTAGTATCGTCGGGGGGGCCCGGGAGACCCAGTACTTC.

This clonotype qualifies as medium-sized. V and J are TRBV12-3 or TRBV12-4 and TRBJ2-3; 16 bases fit TRBD2. V gave up 5 bases and J gave up 5 bases; unmatched junction bases: 10. This CDR3 has 18 residues. The CDR3 region is CASSLPGLAGGRLDTQYF. The CDR3, as DNA: TGTGCCAGCAGTCTTCCGGGACTAGCGGGGGGGCGGTTAGATACGCAGTATTTT.

By share, this clonotype ranks as large. The CDR3 protein is CASSLDGGGPDTQYF. As DNA, the CDR3 is TGTGCCAGCAGCTTAGATGGCGGGGGCCCAGATACGCAGTATTTT. The chain links TRBV7-2 to TRBJ2-3; D might be TRBD2 (7 bases). Per the germline V gene, CDR1 is SGHTA and CDR2 is FQGNSA. Trimming removed 1 base from V and 4 bases from J, with 12 bases in between. The CDR3 consists of 15 residues.

Relative to its sample, this clonotype is medium-sized. V is TRBV6-6 and J is TRBJ2-5; maybe TRBD2 (5 bases). This CDR3 contains 15 residues. Trimming removed 2 bases at V and 5 bases at J, with 15 bases between. Germline V lookup: CDR1 MNHNY, CDR2 SVGAGI (reference sequence). The CDR3 coding sequence is TGTGCCAGCAGTTACAAGGGCACACGAGGGGAGACCCAGTACTTC. Protein: CASSYKGTRGETQYF.

This clonotype was observed a handful of times. The chain employs TRBV18 and TRBJ2-1; no definite D call. CDR3 size: 11 residues. Trimming took off 3 bases at V and 8 bases at J, with 5 bases between the two ends. Germline-derived CDR1 and CDR2 are KGHSH and LQKENI. The CDR3 is CASSPLYEQFF. In nucleotides, the CDR3 is TGTGCCAGCTCACCTCTTTATGAGCAGTTCTTC.

By share, this clonotype ranks as medium-sized. The chain carries TRBV6-1 and TRBJ1-3, with D perhaps matching TRBD1 (6 bases). CDR1 and CDR2 from the germline V gene are MNHNS and SASEGT. The V and J ends lost 10 bases and 4 bases respectively, with 17 bases between them. The CDR3 has 14 amino acids. The CDR3, as DNA: TGTGCCATCAGGGGTTTAGGGATCGGAAACACCATATATTTT. Translating it yields CAIRGLGIGNTIYF.